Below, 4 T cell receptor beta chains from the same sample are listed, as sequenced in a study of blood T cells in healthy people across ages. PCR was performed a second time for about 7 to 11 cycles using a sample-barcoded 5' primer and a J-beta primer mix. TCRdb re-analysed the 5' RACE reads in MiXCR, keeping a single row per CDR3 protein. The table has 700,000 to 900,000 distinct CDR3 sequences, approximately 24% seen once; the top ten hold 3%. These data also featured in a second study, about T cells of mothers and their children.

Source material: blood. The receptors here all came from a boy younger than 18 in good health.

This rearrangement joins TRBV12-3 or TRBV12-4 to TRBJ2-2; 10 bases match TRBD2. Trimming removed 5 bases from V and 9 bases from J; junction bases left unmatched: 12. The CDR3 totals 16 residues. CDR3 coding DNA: TGTGCCAGCAGTCCCAGGGTAGCGGGGGGTACGAGGGAGCTGTTTTTT. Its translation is CASSPRVAGGTRELFF.

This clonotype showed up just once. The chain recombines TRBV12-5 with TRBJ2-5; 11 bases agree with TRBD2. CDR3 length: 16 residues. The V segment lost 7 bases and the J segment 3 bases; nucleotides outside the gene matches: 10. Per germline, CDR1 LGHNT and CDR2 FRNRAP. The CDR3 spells CASVSGGTSGKETQYF. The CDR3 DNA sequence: TGTGCTAGTGTTTCGGGAGGGACTAGCGGCAAAGAGACCCAGTACTTC.

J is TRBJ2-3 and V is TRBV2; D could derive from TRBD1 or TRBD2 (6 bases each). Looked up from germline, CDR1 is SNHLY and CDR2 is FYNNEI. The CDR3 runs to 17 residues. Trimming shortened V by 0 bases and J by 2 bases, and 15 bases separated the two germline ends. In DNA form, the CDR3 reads TGTGCCAGCAGTGAAGCGCTTACCGGGGGCCTCACAGATACGCAGTATTTT. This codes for CASSEALTGGLTDTQYF.

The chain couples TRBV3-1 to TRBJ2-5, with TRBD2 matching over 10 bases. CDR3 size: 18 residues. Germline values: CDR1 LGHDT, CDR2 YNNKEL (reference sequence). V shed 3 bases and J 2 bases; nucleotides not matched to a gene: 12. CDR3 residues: CASSHRPASGGLQETQYF. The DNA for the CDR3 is TGTGCCAGCAGCCACCGGCCGGCTAGCGGGGGCCTACAAGAGACCCAGTACTTC.